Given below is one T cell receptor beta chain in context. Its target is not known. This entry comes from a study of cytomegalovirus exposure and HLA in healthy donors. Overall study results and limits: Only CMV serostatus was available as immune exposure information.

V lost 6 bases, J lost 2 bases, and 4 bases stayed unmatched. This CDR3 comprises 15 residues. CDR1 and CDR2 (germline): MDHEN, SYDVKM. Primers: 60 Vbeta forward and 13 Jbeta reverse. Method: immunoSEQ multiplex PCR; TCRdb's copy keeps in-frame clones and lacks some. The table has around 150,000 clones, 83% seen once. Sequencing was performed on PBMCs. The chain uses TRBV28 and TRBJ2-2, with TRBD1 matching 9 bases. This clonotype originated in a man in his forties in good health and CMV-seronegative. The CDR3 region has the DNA TGTGCCAGCAGGGGGACAGGGCTTAACACCGGGGAGCTGTTTTTT. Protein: CASRGTGLNTGELFF.